This T cell receptor (beta chain) was identified during a study of regulatory T cells in long-lasting Graves disease. Findings of the study overall: The number of shared public clonotypes was higher in persistent patients (roughly 2,800) than new patients (966). A limited number of samples was an acknowledged limitation.

The CDR3 sequence is 14 residues long. With V trimmed by 3 bases and J by 5 bases, 7 bases remained unmatched. Germline V gives CDR1 SGDLS, CDR2 YYNGEE. Time point here: newly diagnosed GD, antithyroid drugs for less than 3 months. Scientists built the TCR library using RNA that was extracted from PBMCs. Construction of TCR beta libraries relied on iRepertoire HTBI primers and on Arm-PCR targeting CDR3 regions. TCRdb re-called the multiplex PCR reads through MiXCR, storing one row per CDR3 protein. The sample includes hundreds of thousands of distinct CDR3 sequences, approximately 16% of them seen just once. To note about this clonotype: Antigen: not known.

In addition, the sample was reused for a study of T cells in Graves' hyperthyroidism and ophthalmopathy. Turning to that study: Ophthalmopathy, which appeared later, was predicted by the model a median about 6 months before onset.

The clonotype was recovered from a woman in her twenties or thirties with Graves disease. The sample here was peripheral blood mononuclear cells (PBMCs), taken at new diagnosis, from a patient treated with antithyroid drugs. The chain has TRBV9 and TRBJ2-7, with 8 bases fitting TRBD1. CDR3: CASSATGDRDEQYF. The CDR3 nucleotides are TGTGCCAGCAGCGCGACAGGGGATCGGGACGAGCAGTACTTC.